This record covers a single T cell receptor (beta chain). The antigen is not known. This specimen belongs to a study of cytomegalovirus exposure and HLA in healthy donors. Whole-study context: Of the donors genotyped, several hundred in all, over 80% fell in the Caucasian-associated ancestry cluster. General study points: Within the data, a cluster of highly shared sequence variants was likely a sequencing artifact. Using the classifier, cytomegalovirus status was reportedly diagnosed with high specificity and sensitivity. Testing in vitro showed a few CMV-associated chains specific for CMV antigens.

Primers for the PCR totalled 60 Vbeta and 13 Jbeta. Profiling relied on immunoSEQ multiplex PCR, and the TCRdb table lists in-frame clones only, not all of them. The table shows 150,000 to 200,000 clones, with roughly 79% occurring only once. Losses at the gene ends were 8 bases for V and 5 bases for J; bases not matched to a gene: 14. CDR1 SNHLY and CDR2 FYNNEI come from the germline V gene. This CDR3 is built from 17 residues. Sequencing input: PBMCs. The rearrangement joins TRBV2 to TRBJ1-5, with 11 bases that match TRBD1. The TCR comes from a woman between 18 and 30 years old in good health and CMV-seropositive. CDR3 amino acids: CASETGTGGFLDQPQHF. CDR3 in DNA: TGTGCCAGCGAGACCGGGACAGGGGGTTTTTTGGATCAGCCCCAGCATTTT.